Listed below are T cell receptor beta chains from one sample, sequenced in a study of CXCR3-negative and CXCR3-positive naive CD8 T cells. TCRdb re-called the 5' RACE reads and catalogs CDR3 proteins one per entry, DNA excluded. This table holds around 88,000 distinct CDR3 sequences. The specimen sequenced was naive CXCR3+ CD8+ T cells from blood. The receptors were gathered from a human donor in good health. Some clones in this sample may be carry-over from other donors' samples. CDR3s include the opening cysteine and the closing phenylalanine or tryptophan. The order of the fields is J gene, V gene, CDR3 protein.

TRBJ2-3,TRBV20-1,CSARELGGVDTQYF
TRBJ2-1,TRBV5-1,CASSLGWEEYNEQFF
TRBJ2-1,TRBV6-2/TRBV6-3,CASTYTDYNEQFF
TRBJ1-1,TRBV14,CASSLSFRRPTEAFF
TRBJ2-7,TRBV12-3/TRBV12-4,CASRSGDSTYEQYF
TRBJ2-7,TRBV28,CASSLFKSDEQYF
TRBJ1-1,TRBV7-9,CASSLGFARGDTEAFF
TRBJ2-1,TRBV5-5,CASSFGQSSGEQFF
TRBJ1-1,TRBV7-3,CAGSLTLNTEAFF
TRBJ2-1,TRBV21-1,CASSKMDGSGGEDNEQFF
TRBJ1-2,TRBV15,CATSPGQGNYGYTF
TRBJ2-3,TRBV7-9,CASSLTLAGGTPHVSDTQYF
TRBJ2-7,TRBV28,CASSLPETESYEQYF
TRBJ1-2,TRBV5-5,CASSPVPDGNYGYTF
TRBJ1-1,TRBV7-9,CASSLGESATREAFF
TRBJ2-1,TRBV12-3/TRBV12-4,CASSARDTAGEQFF
TRBJ2-1,TRBV27,CASSFLGAHNEQFF
TRBJ1-5,TRBV28,CASSLVPGQGSNQPQHF
TRBJ2-7,TRBV4-3,CASSQGTGDIYEQYF
TRBJ2-1,TRBV7-9,CASSHTNEQFF
TRBJ2-7,TRBV29-1,CSVEVGSSYEQYF
TRBJ2-7,TRBV29-1,CSVEAPARTNYEQYF
TRBJ2-7,TRBV10-3,CAISEGDGLSYEQYF
TRBJ1-2,TRBV20-1,CSARDVGTAPYTF
TRBJ2-2,TRBV24-1,CATSAPTETGELFF